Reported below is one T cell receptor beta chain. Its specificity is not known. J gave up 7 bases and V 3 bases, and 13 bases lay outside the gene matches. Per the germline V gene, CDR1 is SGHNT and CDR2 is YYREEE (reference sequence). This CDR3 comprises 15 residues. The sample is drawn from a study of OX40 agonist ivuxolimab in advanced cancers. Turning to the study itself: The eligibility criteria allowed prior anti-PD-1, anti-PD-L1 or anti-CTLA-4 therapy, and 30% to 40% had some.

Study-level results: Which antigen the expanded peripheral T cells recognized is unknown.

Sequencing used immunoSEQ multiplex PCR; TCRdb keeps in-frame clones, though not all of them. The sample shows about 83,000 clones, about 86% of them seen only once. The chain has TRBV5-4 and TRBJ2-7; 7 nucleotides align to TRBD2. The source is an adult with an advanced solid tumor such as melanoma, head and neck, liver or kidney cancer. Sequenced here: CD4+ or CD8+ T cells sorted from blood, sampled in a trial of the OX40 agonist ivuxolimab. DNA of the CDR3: TGTGCCAGCAGCTCCGCGCGAGCGGGACTGAGGGAGCAGTACTTC. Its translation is CASSSARAGLREQYF.